This T cell receptor (beta chain) was recovered during a study of shared clonotypes between healthy human individuals (dated by TCRdb to between 2020 and 2021). For the study in its entirety: The cohort included three men and a couple of women between 18 and 49 years of age. To increase sequencing depth and limit assay-specific biases, TCR repertoire library preparation and sequencing were carried out by different laboratories using diverse techniques. Each donor's leukapheresis produced roughly between roughly 0.85 and 10 billion PBMCs. For each donor, CD4 naive and CD4 memory were each run on three plates, CD8 naive on two plates, and CD8 memory on one plate. The study deeply sequenced blood TCR repertoires of about 5 healthy adults to estimate repertoire size and the extent of clonotype sharing between individuals.

Donors were healthy HIV-negative adults with no recently reported acute infections or vaccinations. Every donor was a Caucasian adult residing in Nashville, Tennessee, USA. CD8 memory samples were composed of magnetically selected CD45RO+ cells combined with CCR7-negative CD45RA+ effector memory (TemRA) cells. Blood was collected by leukapheresis, and PBMCs were isolated by Ficoll-Histopaque density gradient centrifugation and then cryopreserved in liquid nitrogen vapor phase. Analytical flow cytometry was used to check the purity and quantity of each magnetically sorted T cell population. From each sorted fraction, genomic DNA was isolated and quantified by UV absorbance on a Nanodrop 2000c. Using the deep immunoSEQ assay, multiplex PCR amplified TCR CDR3 regions from genomic DNA. Extracted genomic DNA from each cell subset was spread evenly across all wells of several immunoSEQ 96-well plates, with each plate serving as a replicate. For sorted subsets, roughly 200 ng of genomic DNA, equivalent to some 33,000 T cell genomes, went into each replicate PCR. Purified libraries were measured with a Qubit 3.0 fluorometer, size-checked on a Bioanalyzer 2100, and measured again with the KAPA Library Quantification kit. Every immunoSEQ 96-well plate was sequenced on a separate single-read 150-cycle Illumina NextSeq 550 flow cell. Under the source paper's analysis protocol: Because the immunoSEQ output included only junctional sequences and no quality scores, the filtering could not be the same as the filtering used for full-length reads. Sequences were annotated with PyIR, a Python wrapper for IgBLAST v1.9, using IMGT germline references to assign V/J genes and CDR3. Reads with weak V/J assignments (E-value above 1e-6), missing CDR3, stop codons, out-of-frame junctions, or ambiguous translated residues were removed. V3J clonotypes were defined by identical inferred V gene, J gene, and CDR3 amino acid sequence. Percentage overlap between repertoires was calculated by dividing the number of shared unique clonotypes by the size of the smaller repertoire. Three approaches were used to assess repertoire richness: RTK rarefaction, the Chao1 estimator, and Recon v2.1 estimates of unobserved clonotypes. For all TCRbeta clonotypes obtained by the gDNA method from a handful of donors, generation probabilities were computed with OLGA. The table comes from immuneACCESS by way of TCRdb, which keeps in-frame sequences with V and J called. Part of the clones is missing from these tables; in studies checked, under half for an unresolved V gene and the rest for unknown reasons. D and trimming were read from the DNA, whereas the V and J calls and clone size are those reported in that table. The sample table contains 110,000 or so clones; only one count was recorded for more than 65% of them. The ten largest clones represent roughly 24% of the sample.

Details on this clone: What antigen it recognizes has not been identified. Base qualities are not at hand, and no much larger clone is one base apart.

Counted from cysteine to phenylalanine, this CDR3 has 14 amino acids. Left in the record is the CDR3 DNA by itself, 42 bases read in frame from the first base. Trimming accounts for 6 bases at V and 9 bases at J, while the number of junction bases matched to no gene is 10. Reading the germline V gene gives CDR1 SNHLY and CDR2 FYNNEI. General conclusions and limits of the study: Sampling was limited to blood, and TCR repertoires in tissue likely differ from TCR repertoires in blood. Even with the large sequencing depth, rarefaction of the sorted-subset datasets indicated that sequencing was incomplete. When several donors were compared, the shared fraction of clonotypes was around 4.6% for naive CD4, around 3.5% for naive CD8, roughly 2.5% for memory CD4, and under 0.5% for memory CD8. Compared with non-shared clonotypes, the clonotypes found in all four sorted-subset donors had higher generation probabilities. Estimated clonotype richness was generally larger for naive than for memory subsets. Because the study included only a small number of donors, the genetic and exposure-history diversity represented was limited. Pairwise subsampling indicated that sequencing depth was expected to affect the degree of clonotype sharing among donors.

The V and J genes are TRBV2 and TRBJ2-7, with 11 middle bases fitting TRBD2. Sequencing was carried out using memory CD8+ T cells sorted from blood. The cell subset or site label for this specimen denotes: CD45RO+ cells pooled with CCR7-negative TemRA cells. The sequence was collected from a woman younger than 45 in good health. The nucleotide sequence reads TGTGCCAGCAGGGCTACTAGCGGGAGTCCCCGGCAGTACTTC. Translated, it reads CASRATSGSPRQYF.